The sequence of this TCR beta chain was determined in a study of tumor and adjacent non-tumor tissue in lung cancer. Background on the study: The cohort had around eleven adenocarcinoma, 2 squamous cell and 1 small cell patients. Aged about 31 to 80 years, patients included about 11 men and 4 to 6 women with stage I to III disease.

Points on this clonotype: Here the CDR3 omits its conserved ending phenylalanine or tryptophan, so a read error is the likely source.

TCRbeta libraries were built with three rounds of nested PCR, modified from ARM-PCR. TCRdb re-derived calls from the multiplex PCR reads in MiXCR, one entry per CDR3 protein. The sample lists 80,000 to 100,000 distinct CDR3 sequences; about 80% were seen once. The V and J ends lost 7 bases and 8 bases respectively, with 18 bases between them. This CDR3 has 14 residues. Germline-derived CDR1 and CDR2 are MNHNY and SVGAGI (reference sequence). RNA was extracted from bulk tissue without any cell sorting. The normal lung tissue was taken more than 3 cm from the tumor edge. The chain is built from TRBV6-6 and TRBJ2-1, with D perhaps matching TRBD1 (6 bases). The source of this sequence is a man aged 55-75 years with small cell lung cancer. The material sequenced was distant non-tumor lung tissue. In nucleotides, the CDR3 is TGTGCCAGCACCCAACCAGACAGGACCCATGAGCAGTTCTTA. Its protein product is CASTQPDRTHEQFL.